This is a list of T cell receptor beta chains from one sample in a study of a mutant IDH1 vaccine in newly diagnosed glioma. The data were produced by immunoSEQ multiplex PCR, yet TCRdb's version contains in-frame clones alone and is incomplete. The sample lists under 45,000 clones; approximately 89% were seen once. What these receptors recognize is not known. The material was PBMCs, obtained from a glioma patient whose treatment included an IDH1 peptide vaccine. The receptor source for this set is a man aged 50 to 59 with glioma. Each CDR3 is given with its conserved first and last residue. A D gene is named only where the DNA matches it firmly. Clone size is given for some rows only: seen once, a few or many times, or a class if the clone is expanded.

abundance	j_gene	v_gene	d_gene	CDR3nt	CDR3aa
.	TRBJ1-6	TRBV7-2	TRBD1	TGTGCCAGCAGCACGGGACAGGGGGCGAGATCACCCCTCCACTTT	CASSTGQGARSPLHF
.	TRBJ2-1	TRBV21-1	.	TGTGCCAGCAGCGCCCGGGACAGAGACAATGAGCAGTTCTTC	CASSARDRDNEQFF
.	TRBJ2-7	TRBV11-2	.	TGTGCCAGCAGCTCCATAAGGGACACCTCCTACGAGCAGTACTTC	CASSSIRDTSYEQYF
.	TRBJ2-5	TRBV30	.	TGTGCCTGGAGTGTAATTCGACCGTACCAAGAGACCCAGTACTTC	CAWSVIRPYQETQYF
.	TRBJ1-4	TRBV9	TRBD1	TGTGCCAGCAGCCCTACTACAGGGGGTGATGAAAAACTGTTTTTT	CASSPTTGGDEKLFF
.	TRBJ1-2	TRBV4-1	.	TGCGCCAGCAGCCTGGATCGGGGACGATCTAACTATGGCTACACCTTC	CASSLDRGRSNYGYTF
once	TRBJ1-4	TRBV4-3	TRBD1	TGCGCCAGCAGCTACGGACAGGGCTGGGGTAATGAAAAACTGTTTTTT	CASSYGQGWGNEKLFF
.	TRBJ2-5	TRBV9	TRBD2	TGTGCCAGCAGCGCGGGGACTAGCGGGGGGGCCAGGGAGACCCAGTACTTC	CASSAGTSGGARETQYF
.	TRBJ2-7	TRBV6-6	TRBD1	TGTGCCAGCAGGTCCCTCAGGGGGCGCGGGGAGCAGTACTTC	CASRSLRGRGEQYF
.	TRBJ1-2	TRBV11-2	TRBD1	TGTGCCAGCAGCAAAGACAGGGACTATGGCTACACCTTC	CASSKDRDYGYTF
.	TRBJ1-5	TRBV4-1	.	TGCGCCAGCAGCCAAGTAAGGGGGGGGAATCAGCCCCAGCATTTT	CASSQVRGGNQPQHF
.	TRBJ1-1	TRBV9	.	TGTGCCAGCAGCGCCTCACCCAGGGGTGAAGCTTTCTTT	CASSASPRGEAFF
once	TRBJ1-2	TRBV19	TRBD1	TGTGCCAGTAGTTATGACAGGGCTACCTATGGCTACACCTTC	CASSYDRATYGYTF
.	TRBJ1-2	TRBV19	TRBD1	TGTGCCAGTACTACAGGGGGTGACTATGGCTACACCTTC	CASTTGGDYGYTF
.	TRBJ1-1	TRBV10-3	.	TGTGCCATCAGTCAAGGGCGGACTGAAGCTTTCTTT	CAISQGRTEAFF
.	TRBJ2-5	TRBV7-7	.	TGTGCTAGCAGCGGGGGACAGACTCAAGAGACCCAGTACTTC	CASSGGQTQETQYF
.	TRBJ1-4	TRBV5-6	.	TGTGCCAGCAGCTTGGCCCCCAGTTTATCAACTAATGAAAAACTGTTTTTT	CASSLAPSLSTNEKLFF
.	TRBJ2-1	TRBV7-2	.	TGTGCCAGCAGCTTAGTCGGCCAGGGGGGTTACAATGAGCAGTTCTTC	CASSLVGQGGYNEQFF
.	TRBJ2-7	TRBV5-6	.	TGTGCCAGCAGCCCGCCCGGGGCTTACGAGCAGTACTTC	CASSPPGAYEQYF
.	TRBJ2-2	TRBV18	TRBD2	TGTGCCAGCTCTCCGCGGGGGTTGGACACCGGGGAGCTGTTTTTT	CASSPRGLDTGELFF
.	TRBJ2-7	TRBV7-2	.	TGTGCCAGCAGCTTGGCAGGGGGGATGTACGAGCAGTACTTC	CASSLAGGMYEQYF
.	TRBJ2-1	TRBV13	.	TGTGCCAGCAGCGTGAACCCCTTGGGCCATGAGCAGTTCTTC	CASSVNPLGHEQFF
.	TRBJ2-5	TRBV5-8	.	TGTGCCAGCAGCGGTTGGGGTGGAGAGACCCAGTACTTC	CASSGWGGETQYF
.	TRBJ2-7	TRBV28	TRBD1	TGTGCCAGCAGGTGGACGGGACAGGGATCCTACGAGCAGTACTTC	CASRWTGQGSYEQYF
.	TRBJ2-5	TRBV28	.	TGTGCCAGCAGTTCTGACGGGCAGGGGAGTCGAGAGACCCAGTACTTC	CASSSDGQGSRETQYF
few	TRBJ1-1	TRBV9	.	TGTGCCAGCAGCAACGCAGGGTCAAGTGAAGCTTTCTTT	CASSNAGSSEAFF
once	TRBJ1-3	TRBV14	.	TGTGCCAGCAGCCACACAGCGGTAGCTGGAAACACCATATATTTT	CASSHTAVAGNTIYF
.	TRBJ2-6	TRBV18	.	TGTGCCAGCTCACCCCCTAGTGGGGCCAACGTCCTGACTTTC	CASSPPSGANVLTF
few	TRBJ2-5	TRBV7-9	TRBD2	TGTGCCAGCAGCTGGGGAGCGGGGGGGGAAGAGACCCAGTACTTC	CASSWGAGGEETQYF
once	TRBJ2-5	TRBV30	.	TGTGCCTGGACCTCGGGGGAGACCCAGTACTTC	CAWTSGETQYF
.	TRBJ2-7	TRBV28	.	TGTGCCAGCAGTTGGACACCTAGCTCCTACGAGCAGTACTTC	CASSWTPSSYEQYF
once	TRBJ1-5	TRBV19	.	TGTGCCAGTAGAGGGAGGGGCACTAGCAATCAGCCCCAGCATTTT	CASRGRGTSNQPQHF
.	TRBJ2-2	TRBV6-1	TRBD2	TGTGCCAGCAGTGGACTAGCGGGAGAGACCGGGGAGCTGTTTTTT	CASSGLAGETGELFF
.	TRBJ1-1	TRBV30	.	TGTGCCTGGATATTTGGGAATGCCAGGGGCGCTGAAGCTTTCTTT	CAWIFGNARGAEAFF
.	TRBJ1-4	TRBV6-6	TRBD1	TGTGCCAGCAGTTTCCAGGGGGTGGAGGAAAAACTGTTTTTT	CASSFQGVEEKLFF
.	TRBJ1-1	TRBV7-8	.	TGTGCCAGCAGCTTAACACAGACTAACACTGAAGCTTTCTTT	CASSLTQTNTEAFF
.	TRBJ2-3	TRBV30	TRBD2	TGTGCCTGGAGTCTAGCGGGGTCCACAGATACGCAGTATTTT	CAWSLAGSTDTQYF
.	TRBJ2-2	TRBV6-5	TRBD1	TGTGCCAGCAATCCCGGGACAGACACCGGGGAGCTGTTTTTT	CASNPGTDTGELFF
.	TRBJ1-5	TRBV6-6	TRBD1	TGTGCCAGCGGTCAGGGGGGACAGCCCCAGCATTTT	CASGQGGQPQHF
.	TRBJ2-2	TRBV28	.	TGTGCCAGCACGTCAGGTCGGGCCAGGACCGGGGAGCTGTTTTTT	CASTSGRARTGELFF
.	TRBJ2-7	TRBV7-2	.	TGTGCCAGCAGCTCTTGGGGGGGCCCCGTCGGCTACGAGCAGTACTTC	CASSSWGGPVGYEQYF